The rows below give T cell receptor beta chains drawn from one sample of a study of shared T cell receptors in the human thymus. The repertoire was sequenced with immunoSEQ multiplex PCR; TCRdb's copy has only in-frame clones and lacks some. The data show hundreds of thousands of clones, roughly 90% seen once. This sample also belongs to another study, concerning human thymus T cells.

Material: thymocytes. These receptors were obtained from a boy younger than two with a congenital heart defect. CDR3s leave out the opening cysteine and the closing phenylalanine or tryptophan.

v_gene,j_gene,CDR3aa
TRBV11-3,TRBJ1-3,ASSLYPEKNTIY
TRBV5-6,TRBJ1-2,ASTRTGENYGYT
TRBV27,TRBJ1-4,ASATGVGEEKLF
TRBV27,TRBJ1-2,ASRGPPGGPGYT
TRBV28,TRBJ1-4,ASRKPGQGREKLF
TRBV5-1,TRBJ2-7,ASSSGLAGGISSYEQY
TRBV6-1,TRBJ2-7,ASSDGGLFYEQY
TRBV30,TRBJ2-7,ACRHETGGSEQY
TRBV15,NA,ATSREGASDSYEQY
TRBV11-2,TRBJ1-3,ASSLEAGGGNTIY
TRBV6-5,TRBJ1-5,ASSPRGDSNQPQH
TRBV6-5,TRBJ2-7,AIGTSGSPYEQY
TRBV7-9,TRBJ2-6,ASTGGCGANVLT
TRBV25-1,TRBJ1-2,ASSDGYAAGEYGYT
TRBV15,TRBJ2-1,ATSPEGTPTLAGGYNEQF
TRBV4-3,TRBJ2-7,ASSPSRYEQY
TRBV5-4,TRBJ2-1,ASSWFGTSGRVWVNEQF
TRBV7-4,TRBJ1-1,ASSLMGQNTEAF
TRBV7-3,TRBJ2-1,ASSLGTSGGSSYNEQF
TRBV11-3,TRBJ2-7,ASSLVIQGEYEQY
TRBV29-1,TRBJ2-7,SAGGNNVYEQY
TRBV29-1,TRBJ2-7,SASGEGAGEQY
TRBV7-8,TRBJ2-3,ASSLGLRRVLSTDTQY
TRBV7-9,TRBJ2-5,ASSPPSGNCETQY
TRBV12-5,TRBJ2-1,ASGAGLAVYNEQF
TRBV4-1,TRBJ2-3,ASSQTGGTSADTQY
TRBV29-1,TRBJ1-1,SVADRGSEAF
TRBV4-2,TRBJ2-7,ASSQDASSYEQY
TRBV11-2,TRBJ2-3,ASSLPSLGTGRDTQY
TRBV27,TRBJ2-7,ASRQGDRHEQY
TRBV5-1,TRBJ1-2,ASSFTGHREGYT
TRBV7-8,TRBJ2-2,ASSLEFGNGGELF